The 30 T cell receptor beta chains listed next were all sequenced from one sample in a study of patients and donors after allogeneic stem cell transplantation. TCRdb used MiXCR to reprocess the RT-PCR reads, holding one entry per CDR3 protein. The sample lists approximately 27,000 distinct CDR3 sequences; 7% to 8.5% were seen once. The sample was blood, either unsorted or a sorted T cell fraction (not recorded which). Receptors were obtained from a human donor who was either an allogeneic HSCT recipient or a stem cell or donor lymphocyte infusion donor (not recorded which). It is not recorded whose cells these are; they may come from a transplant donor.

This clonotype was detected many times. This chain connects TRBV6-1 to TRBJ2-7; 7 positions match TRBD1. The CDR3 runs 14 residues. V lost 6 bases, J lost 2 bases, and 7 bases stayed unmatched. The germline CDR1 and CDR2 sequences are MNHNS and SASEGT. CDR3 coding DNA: TGTGCCAGCAGAGACAGGGCAAGAACCTACGAGCAGTACTTC. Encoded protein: CASRDRARTYEQYF.

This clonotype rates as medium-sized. CDR3 bases: TGCGCCAGCAGCGTGGGGACTAGCGGGGCACCATACAATGAGCAGTTCTTC. It yields the protein CASSVGTSGAPYNEQFF. This rearrangement joins TRBV5-1 to TRBJ2-1; 13 bases match TRBD2. CDR1 and CDR2 from the germline V gene are SGHRS and YFSETQ. The junction had 8 bases not matched to a gene; V was cut back by 4 bases and J by 4 bases. The CDR3 consists of 17 residues.

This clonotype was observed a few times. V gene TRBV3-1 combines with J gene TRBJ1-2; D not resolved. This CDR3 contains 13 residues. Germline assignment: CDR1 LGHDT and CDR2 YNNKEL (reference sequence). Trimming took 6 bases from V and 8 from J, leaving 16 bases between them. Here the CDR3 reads CASRMGSVPGYTF. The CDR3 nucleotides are TGTGCCAGCAGAATGGGCAGTGTCCCAGGCTACACCTTC.

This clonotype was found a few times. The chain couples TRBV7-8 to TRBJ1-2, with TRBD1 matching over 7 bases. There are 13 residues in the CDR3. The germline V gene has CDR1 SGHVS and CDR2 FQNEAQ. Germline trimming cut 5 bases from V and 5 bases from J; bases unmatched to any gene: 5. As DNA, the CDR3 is TGTGCCAGCAGCCCGGGACAGTTTTATGGCTACACCTTC. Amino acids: CASSPGQFYGYTF. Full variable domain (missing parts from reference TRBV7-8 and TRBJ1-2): GAGVSQSPRYKVAKRGQDVALRCDPISGHVSLFWYQQALGQGPEFLTYFQNEAQLDKSGLPSDRFFAERPEGSVSTLKIQRTQQEDSAVYLCASSPGQFYGYTFGSGTRLTVV.

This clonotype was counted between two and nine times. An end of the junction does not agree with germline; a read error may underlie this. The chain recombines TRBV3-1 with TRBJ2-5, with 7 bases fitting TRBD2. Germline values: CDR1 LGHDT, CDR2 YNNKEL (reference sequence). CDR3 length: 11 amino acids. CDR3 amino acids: CASSQGLALDF. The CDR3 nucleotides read TGTGCCAGCAGCCAAGGACTAGCTTTGGACTTC.

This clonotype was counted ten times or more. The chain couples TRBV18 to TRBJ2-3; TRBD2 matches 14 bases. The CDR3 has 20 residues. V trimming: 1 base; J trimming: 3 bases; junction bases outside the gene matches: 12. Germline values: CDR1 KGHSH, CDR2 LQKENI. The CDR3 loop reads CASSPQGLAGAVAKTDTQYF. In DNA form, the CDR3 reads TGTGCCAGCTCACCACAGGGACTAGCGGGAGCGGTTGCCAAAACAGATACGCAGTATTTT.

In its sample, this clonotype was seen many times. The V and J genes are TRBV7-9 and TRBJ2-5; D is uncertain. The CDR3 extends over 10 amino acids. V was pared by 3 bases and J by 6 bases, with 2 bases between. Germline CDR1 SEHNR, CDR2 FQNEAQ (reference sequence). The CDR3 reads CASSLKTQYF. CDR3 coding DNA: TGTGCCAGCAGCTTGAAGACCCAGTACTTC.

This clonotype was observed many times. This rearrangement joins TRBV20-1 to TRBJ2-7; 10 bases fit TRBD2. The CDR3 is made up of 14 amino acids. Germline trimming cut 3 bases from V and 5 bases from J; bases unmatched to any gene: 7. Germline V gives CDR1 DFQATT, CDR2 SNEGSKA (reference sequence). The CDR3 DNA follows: TGCAGTGCTAGGCTAGCGGGAGTCGTTGACGAGCAGTACTTC. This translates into CSARLAGVVDEQYF.

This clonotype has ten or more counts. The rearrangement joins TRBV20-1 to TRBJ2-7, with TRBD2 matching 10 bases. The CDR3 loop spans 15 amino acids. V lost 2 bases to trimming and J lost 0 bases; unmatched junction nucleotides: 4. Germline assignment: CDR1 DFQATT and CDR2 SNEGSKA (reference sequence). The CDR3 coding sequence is TGCAGTGCTAGACCCGGGACTAGCGCCTCCTACGAGCAGTACTTC. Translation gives CSARPGTSASYEQYF.

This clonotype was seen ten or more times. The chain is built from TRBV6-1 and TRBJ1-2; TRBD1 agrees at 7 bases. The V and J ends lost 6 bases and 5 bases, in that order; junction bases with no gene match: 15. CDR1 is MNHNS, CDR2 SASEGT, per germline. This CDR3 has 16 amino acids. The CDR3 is CASSPHVSGDRYGYTF. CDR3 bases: TGTGCCAGCAGCCCTCACGTGTCAGGGGACAGATATGGCTACACCTTC.

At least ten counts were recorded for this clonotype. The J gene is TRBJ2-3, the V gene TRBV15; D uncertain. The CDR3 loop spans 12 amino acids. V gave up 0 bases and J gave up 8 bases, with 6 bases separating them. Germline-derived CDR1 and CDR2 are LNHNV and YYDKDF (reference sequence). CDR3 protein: CATSREAGTQYF. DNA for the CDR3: TGTGCCACCAGCAGAGAGGCAGGTACGCAGTATTTT.

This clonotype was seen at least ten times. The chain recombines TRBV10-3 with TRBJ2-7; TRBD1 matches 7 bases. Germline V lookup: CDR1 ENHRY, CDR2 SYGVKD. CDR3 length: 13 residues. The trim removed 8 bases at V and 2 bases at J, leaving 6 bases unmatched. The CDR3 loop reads CAIREGAAYEQYF. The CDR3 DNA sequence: TGTGCCATCCGCGAGGGGGCAGCCTACGAGCAGTACTTC.

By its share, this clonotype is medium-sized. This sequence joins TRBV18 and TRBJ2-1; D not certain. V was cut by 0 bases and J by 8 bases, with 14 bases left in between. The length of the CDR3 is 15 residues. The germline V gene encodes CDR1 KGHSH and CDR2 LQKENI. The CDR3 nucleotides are TGTGCCAGCTCACCACCACAGCCTCGGAGCGATGAGCAGTTCTTC. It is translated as CASSPPQPRSDEQFF.

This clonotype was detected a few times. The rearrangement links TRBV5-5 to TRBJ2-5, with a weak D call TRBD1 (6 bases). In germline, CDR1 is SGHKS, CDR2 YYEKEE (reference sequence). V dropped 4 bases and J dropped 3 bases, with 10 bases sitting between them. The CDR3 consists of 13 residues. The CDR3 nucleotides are TGTGCCAGCAGCCGCAGGACAGAAGAGACCCAGTACTTC. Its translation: CASSRRTEETQYF. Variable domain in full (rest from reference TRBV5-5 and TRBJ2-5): DAGVTQSPTHLIKTRGQQVTLRCSPISGHKSVSWYQQVLGQGPQFIFQYYEKEERGRGNFPDRFSARQFPNYSSELNVNALLLGDSALYLCASSRRTEETQYFGPGTRLLVL.

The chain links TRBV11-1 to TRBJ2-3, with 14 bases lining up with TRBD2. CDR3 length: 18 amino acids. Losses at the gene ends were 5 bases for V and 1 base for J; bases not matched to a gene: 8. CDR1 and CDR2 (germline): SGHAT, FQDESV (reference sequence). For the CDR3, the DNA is TGTGCCAGCAGCGCCGATCTGACTAGCGGGAGGGGCACAGATACGCAGTATTTT. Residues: CASSADLTSGRGTDTQYF.

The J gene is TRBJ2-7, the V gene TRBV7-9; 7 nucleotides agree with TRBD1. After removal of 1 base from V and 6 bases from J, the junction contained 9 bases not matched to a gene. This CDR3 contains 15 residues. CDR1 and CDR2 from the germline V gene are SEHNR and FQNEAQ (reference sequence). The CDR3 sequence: CASSLGVTGIGEQYF. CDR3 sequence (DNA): TGTGCCAGCAGCTTAGGTGTGACAGGGATCGGCGAGCAGTACTTC.

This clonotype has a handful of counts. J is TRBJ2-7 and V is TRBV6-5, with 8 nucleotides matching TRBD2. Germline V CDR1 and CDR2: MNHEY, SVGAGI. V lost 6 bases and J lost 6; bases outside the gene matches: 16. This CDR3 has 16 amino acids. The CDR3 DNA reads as TGTGCCAGCAGCTACAGAGACCCGGGACTAGGCCCCGAGCAGTACTTC. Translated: CASSYRDPGLGPEQYF.

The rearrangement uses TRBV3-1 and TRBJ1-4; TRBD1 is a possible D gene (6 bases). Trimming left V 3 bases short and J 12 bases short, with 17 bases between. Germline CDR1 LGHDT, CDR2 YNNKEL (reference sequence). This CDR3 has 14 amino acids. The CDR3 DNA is TGTGCCAGCAGCCACTCGGGCAGGGGTGGGGAACTGTTTTTT. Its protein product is CASSHSGRGGELFF.

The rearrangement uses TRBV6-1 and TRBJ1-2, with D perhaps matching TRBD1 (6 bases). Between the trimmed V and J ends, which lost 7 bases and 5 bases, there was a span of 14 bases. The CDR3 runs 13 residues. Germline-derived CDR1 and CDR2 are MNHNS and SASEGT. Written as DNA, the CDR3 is TGTGCCAGCACCTCTGGGGACACTTATGGCTACACCTTC. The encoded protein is CASTSGDTYGYTF.

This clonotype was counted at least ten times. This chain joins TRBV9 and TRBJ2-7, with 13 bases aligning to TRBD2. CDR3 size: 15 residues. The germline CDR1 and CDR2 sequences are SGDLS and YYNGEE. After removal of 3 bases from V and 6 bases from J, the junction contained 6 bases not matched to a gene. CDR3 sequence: CASSDGTSGVGEQYF. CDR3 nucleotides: TGTGCCAGCAGCGATGGGACTAGCGGGGTAGGCGAGCAGTACTTC. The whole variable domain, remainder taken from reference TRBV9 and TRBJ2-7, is DSGVTQTPKHLITATGQRVTLRCSPRSGDLSVYWYQQSLDQGLQFLIQYYNGEERAKGNILERFSAQQFPDLHSELNLSSLELGDSALYFCASSDGTSGVGEQYFGPGTRLTVT.

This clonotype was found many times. The CDR3: CASRASRGPADTQYF. CDR3 DNA: TGTGCCAGCCGTGCCTCACGAGGGCCGGCAGATACGCAGTATTTT. The J gene is TRBJ2-3, the V gene TRBV25-1; tentatively, D is TRBD2 (5 bases). V lost 8 bases, J lost 4 bases, and 19 bases lay in between. Germline loops: CDR1 MGHDK, CDR2 SYGVNS. This CDR3 region has 15 residues.

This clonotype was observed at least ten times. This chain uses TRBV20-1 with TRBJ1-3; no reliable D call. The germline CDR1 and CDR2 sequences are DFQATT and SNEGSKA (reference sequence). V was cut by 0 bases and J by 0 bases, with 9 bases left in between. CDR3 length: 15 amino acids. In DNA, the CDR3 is TGCAGTGCTAGAGACGTCGACTCCTCTGGAAACACCATATATTTT. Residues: CSARDVDSSGNTIYF.

The DNA of the CDR3 is TGTGCCAGCAGCGCCCGGGACAGGGGGTACTATGGCTACACCTTC. This translates into CASSARDRGYYGYTF. This chain links TRBV5-4 with TRBJ1-2, with TRBD1 matching 11 bases. Germline-derived CDR1 and CDR2 are SGHNT and YYREEE (reference sequence). The CDR3 loop spans 15 amino acids. V lost 4 bases to trimming and J lost 3 bases; unmatched junction nucleotides: 5.

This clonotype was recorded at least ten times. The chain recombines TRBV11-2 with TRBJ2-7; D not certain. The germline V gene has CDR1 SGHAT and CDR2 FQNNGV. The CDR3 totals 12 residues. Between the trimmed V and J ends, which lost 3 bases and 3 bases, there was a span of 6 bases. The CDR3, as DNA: TGTGCCAGCAGCTTCCTATACTACGAGCAGTACTTC. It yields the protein CASSFLYYEQYF.

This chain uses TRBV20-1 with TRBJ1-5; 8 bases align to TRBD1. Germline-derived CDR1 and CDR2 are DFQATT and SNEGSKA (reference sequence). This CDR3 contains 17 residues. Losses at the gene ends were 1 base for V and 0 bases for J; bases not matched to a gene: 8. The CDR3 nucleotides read TGCAGTGCTAGAGTGGACAGGGCAACCGATAGCAATCAGCCCCAGCATTTT. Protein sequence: CSARVDRATDSNQPQHF.

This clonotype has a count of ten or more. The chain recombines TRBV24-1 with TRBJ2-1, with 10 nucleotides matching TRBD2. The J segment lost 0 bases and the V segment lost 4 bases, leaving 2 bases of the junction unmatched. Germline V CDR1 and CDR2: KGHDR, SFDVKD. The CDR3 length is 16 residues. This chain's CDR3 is CATSDASGGSYNEQFF. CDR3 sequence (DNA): TGTGCCACCAGTGACGCTAGCGGGGGCTCCTACAATGAGCAGTTCTTC.

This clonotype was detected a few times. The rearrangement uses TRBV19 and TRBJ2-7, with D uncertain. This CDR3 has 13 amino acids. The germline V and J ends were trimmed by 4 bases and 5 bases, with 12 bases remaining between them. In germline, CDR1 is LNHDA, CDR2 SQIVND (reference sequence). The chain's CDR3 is CASSTTTRNEQYF. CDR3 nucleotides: TGTGCCAGTAGTACCACTACAAGGAACGAGCAGTACTTC.

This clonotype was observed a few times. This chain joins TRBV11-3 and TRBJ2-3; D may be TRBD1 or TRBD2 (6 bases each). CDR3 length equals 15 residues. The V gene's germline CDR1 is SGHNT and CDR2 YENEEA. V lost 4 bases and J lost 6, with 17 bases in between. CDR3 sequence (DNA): TGTGCCAGCAGCTCCAATTCGGGGGCGGCGGATACGCAGTATTTT. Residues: CASSSNSGAADTQYF.

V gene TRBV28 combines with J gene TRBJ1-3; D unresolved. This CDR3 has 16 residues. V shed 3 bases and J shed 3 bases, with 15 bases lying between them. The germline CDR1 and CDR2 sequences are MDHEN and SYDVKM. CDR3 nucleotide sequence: TGTGCCAGCAGTTTTCCCCGTGGGTTTCGTGGAAACACCATATATTTT. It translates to CASSFPRGFRGNTIYF.

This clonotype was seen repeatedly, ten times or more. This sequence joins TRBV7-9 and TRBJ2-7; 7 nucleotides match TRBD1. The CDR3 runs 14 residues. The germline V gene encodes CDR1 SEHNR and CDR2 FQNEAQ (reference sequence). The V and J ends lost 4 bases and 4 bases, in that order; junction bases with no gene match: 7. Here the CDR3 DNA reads TGTGCCAGCAGCTGGACAGGATATCAGTACGAGCAGTACTTC. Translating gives CASSWTGYQYEQYF.